This T cell receptor beta chain is from a study of T cells in localized non-small cell lung cancer. TCRdb's table, derived via immunoSEQ multiplex PCR, lists solely in-frame clones and lacks some. Of approximately 40,000 clones in the sample, about 87% were seen once. This clone was observed a few times. Germline V CDR1 and CDR2: SGDLS, YYNGEE. This CDR3 is built from 21 residues. The V and J ends lost 3 bases and 2 bases, in that order; junction bases with no gene match: 22. The sequence derives from a man aged 18 to 50 with stage I lung adenocarcinoma. The rearrangement uses TRBV9 and TRBJ2-1; 8 bases match TRBD1. The material was peripheral blood, obtained before any cancer treatment. The CDR3 DNA reads as TGTGCCAGCAGCGCCCCAATTTCTTCGTTAGGACAGGGACAGACCTACAATGAGCAGTTCTTC. It encodes CASSAPISSLGQGQTYNEQFF. The entire variable domain, with the rest obtained from reference TRBV9 and TRBJ2-1, is as follows: DSGVTQTPKHLITATGQRVTLRCSPRSGDLSVYWYQQSLDQGLQFLIQYYNGEERAKGNILERFSAQQFPDLHSELNLSSLELGDSALYFCASSAPISSLGQGQTYNEQFFGPGTRLTVL.